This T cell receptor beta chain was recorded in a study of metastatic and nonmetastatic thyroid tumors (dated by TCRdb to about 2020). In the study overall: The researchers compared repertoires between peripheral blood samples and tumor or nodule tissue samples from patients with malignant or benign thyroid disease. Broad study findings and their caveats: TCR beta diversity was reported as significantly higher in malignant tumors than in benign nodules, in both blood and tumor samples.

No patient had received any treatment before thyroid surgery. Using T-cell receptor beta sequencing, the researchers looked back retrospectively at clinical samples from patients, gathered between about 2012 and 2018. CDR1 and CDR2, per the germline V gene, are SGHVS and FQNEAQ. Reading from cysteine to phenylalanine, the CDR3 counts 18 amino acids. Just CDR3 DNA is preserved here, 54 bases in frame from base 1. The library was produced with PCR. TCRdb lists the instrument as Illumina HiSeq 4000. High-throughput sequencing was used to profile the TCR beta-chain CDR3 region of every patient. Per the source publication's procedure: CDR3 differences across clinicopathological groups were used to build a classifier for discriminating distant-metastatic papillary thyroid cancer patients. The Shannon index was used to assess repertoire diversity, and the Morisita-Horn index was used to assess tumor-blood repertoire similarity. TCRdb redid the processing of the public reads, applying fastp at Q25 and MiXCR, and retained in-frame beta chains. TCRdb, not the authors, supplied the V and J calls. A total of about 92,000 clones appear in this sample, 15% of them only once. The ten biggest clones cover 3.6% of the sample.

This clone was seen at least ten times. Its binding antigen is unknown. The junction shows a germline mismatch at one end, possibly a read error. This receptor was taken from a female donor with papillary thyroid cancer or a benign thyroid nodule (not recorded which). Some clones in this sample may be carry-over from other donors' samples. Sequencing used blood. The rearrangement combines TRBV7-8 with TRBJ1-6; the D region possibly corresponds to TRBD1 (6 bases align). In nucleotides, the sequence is TGTGCCAGCACTGGGGGGCGGACTGAGAGCTCCTATAATCCACCCCTCCACTTT. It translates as CASTGGRTESSYNPPLHF.